This T cell receptor (beta chain) is drawn from a study of shared clonotypes between healthy human individuals. There are a few counts of this clone. The target antigen is unknown. Looked up from germline, CDR1 is LNHDA and CDR2 is SQIVND (reference sequence). With 5 bases removed from V and 4 bases from J, the gap between germline ends came to 14 bases. This CDR3 comprises 14 residues. General study points: Limited genetic and exposure-history diversity came from having few donors. Unshared clonotypes carried lower generation probabilities than those common to all four donors.

Profiled with immunoSEQ multiplex PCR; TCRdb holds only in-frame clones, not every one. Here the sample spans some 900,000 clones, approximately 76% being singletons. Material: memory CD4+ T cells sorted from blood. Sample subset: CD45RA-negative fraction. The source of this sequence is a man aged 18 to 29 in good health. The rearrangement joins TRBV19 to TRBJ2-5, with a tentative D call TRBD2 (6 bases). The CDR3 loop reads CASSLRETRETQYF. CDR3 nucleotides: TGTGCCAGTAGTCTCCGGGAGACGAGAGAGACCCAGTACTTC.